This TCR beta chain was identified in a study of cytotoxic CD8 clonotypes in ibrutinib-treated CLL. On this clone: Its antigen is currently unknown.

Target depth was 1 in 200,000 to 1 in 1 million T cells, about 10x per clonotype. The protocol was immunoSEQ multiplex PCR, while the TCRdb copy is restricted to in-frame clones and leaves out a portion. The sample lists approximately 57,000 clones; 56% were seen once. CDR3 length equals 13 residues. Deletions cut 5 bases from V and 5 bases from J, with 11 bases between. From germline, CDR1 is SEHNR and CDR2 FQNEAQ (reference sequence). Overall study findings and caveats: On treatment, the uncommon public clonotypes contracted or remained stable. Clonality grew at ibrutinib response; at progression, it decreased back toward baseline.

This clonotype was obtained from a human donor with chronic lymphocytic leukemia. The input for sequencing was PBMCs, taken after 24 months of ibrutinib treatment. V and J are TRBV7-9 and TRBJ2-3, with D unresolved. CDR3 bases: TGTGCCAGCAGCCCCCCATCTCAAGATACGCAGTATTTT. It codes for CASSPPSQDTQYF.